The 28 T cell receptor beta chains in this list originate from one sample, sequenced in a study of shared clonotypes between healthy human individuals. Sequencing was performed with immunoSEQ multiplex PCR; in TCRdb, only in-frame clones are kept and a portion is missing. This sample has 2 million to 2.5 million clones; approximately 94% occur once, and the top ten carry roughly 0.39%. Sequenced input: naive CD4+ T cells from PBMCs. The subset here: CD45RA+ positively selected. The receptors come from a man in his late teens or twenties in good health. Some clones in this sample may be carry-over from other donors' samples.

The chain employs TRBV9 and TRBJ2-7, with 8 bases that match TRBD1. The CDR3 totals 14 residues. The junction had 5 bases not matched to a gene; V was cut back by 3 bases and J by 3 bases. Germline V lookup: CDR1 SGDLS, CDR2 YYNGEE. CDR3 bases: TGTGCCAGCAGCGCACAGGGGGGCCTCTACGAGCAGTACTTC. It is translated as CASSAQGGLYEQYF.

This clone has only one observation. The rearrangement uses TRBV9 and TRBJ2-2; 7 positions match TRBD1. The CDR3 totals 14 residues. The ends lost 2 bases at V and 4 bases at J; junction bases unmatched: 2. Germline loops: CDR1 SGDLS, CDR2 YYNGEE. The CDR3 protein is CASSVGQATGELFF. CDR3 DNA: TGTGCCAGCAGCGTCGGACAGGCCACCGGGGAGCTGTTTTTT. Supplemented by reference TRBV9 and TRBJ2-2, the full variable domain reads DSGVTQTPKHLITATGQRVTLRCSPRSGDLSVYWYQQSLDQGLQFLIQYYNGEERAKGNILERFSAQQFPDLHSELNLSSLELGDSALYFCASSVGQATGELFFGEGSRLTVL.

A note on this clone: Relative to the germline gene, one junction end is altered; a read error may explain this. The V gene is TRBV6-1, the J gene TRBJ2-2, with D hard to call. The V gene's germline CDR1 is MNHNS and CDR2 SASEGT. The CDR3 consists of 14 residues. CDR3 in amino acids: CASSEGWNTGELFF. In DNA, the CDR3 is TGTGCCAGCAGCGAAGGGTGGAACACCGGGGAGCTGTTTTTT.

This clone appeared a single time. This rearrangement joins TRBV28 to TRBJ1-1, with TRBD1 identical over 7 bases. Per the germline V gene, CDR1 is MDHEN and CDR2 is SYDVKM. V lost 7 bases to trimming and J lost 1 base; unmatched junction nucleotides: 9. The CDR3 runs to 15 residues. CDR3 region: CASTGARGRNTEAFF. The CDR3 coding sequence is TGTGCCAGCACCGGGGCGAGGGGGCGGAACACTGAAGCTTTCTTT.

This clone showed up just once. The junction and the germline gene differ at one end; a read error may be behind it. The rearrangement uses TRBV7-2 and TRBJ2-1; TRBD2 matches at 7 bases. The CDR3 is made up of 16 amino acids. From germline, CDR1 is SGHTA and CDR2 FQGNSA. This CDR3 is CASSLAPFGSGPSLVF. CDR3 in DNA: TGTGCCAGCAGCTTAGCTCCGTTTGGTAGCGGGCCCTCTCTCGTCTTC.

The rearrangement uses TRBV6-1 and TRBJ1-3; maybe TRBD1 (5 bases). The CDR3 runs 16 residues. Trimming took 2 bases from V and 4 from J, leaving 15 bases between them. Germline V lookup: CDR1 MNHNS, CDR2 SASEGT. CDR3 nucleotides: TGTGCCAGCAGTGAATGGGGGGGTTTCTCCGGAAACACCATATATTTT. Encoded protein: CASSEWGGFSGNTIYF.

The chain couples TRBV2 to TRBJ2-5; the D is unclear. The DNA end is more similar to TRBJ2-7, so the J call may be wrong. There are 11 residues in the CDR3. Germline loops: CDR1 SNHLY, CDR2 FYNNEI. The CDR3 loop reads CASTKRDEQYF. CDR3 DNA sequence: TGTGCCAGCACCAAAAGGGACGAGCAGTACTTC.

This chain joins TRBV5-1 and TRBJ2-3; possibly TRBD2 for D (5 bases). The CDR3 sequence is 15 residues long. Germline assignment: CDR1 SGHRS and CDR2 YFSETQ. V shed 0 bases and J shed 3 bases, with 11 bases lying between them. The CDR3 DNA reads TGCGCCAGCAGCTTGGGTGGGGAGAGGACAGATACGCAGTATTTT. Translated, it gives CASSLGGERTDTQYF.

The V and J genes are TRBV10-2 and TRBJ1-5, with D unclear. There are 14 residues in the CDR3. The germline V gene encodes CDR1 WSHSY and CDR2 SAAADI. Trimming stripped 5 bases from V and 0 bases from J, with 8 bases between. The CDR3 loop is CASSLSNSNQPQHF. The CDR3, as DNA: TGCGCCAGCAGTCTCAGTAATAGCAATCAGCCCCAGCATTTT.

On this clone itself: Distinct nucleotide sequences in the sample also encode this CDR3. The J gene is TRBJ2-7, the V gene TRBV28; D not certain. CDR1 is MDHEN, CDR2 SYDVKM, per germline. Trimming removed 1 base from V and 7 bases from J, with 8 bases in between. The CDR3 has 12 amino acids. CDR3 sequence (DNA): TGTGCCAGCAGTTTATCCACCGGAGAGCAGTACTTC. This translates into CASSLSTGEQYF. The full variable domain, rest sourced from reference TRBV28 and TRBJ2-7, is DVKVTQSSRYLVKRTGEKVFLECVQDMDHENMFWYRQDPGLGLRLIYFSYDVKMKEKGDIPEGYSVSREKKERFSLILESASTNQTSMYLCASSLSTGEQYFGPGTRLTVT.

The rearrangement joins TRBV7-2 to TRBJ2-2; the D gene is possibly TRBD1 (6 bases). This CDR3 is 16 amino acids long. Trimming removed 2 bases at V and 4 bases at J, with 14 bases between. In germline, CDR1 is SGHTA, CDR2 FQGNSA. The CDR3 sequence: CASSLLGALGTGELFF. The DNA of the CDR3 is TGTGCCAGCAGCTTATTGGGGGCGCTGGGCACCGGGGAGCTGTTTTTT. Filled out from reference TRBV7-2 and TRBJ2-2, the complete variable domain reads GAGVSQSPSNKVTEKGKDVELRCDPISGHTALYWYRQSLGQGLEFLIYFQGNSAPDKSGLPSDRFSAERTGGSVSTLTIQRTQQEDSAVYLCASSLLGALGTGELFFGEGSRLTVL.

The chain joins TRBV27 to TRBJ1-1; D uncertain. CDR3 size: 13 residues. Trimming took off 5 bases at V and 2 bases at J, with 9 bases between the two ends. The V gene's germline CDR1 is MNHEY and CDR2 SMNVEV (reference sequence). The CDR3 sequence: CASSPRFNTEAFF. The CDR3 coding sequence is TGTGCCAGCAGTCCCCGATTCAACACTGAAGCTTTCTTT.

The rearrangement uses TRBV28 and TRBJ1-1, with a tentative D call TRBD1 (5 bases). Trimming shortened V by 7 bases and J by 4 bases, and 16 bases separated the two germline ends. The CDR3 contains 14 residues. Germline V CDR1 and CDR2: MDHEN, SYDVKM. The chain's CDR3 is CASTQGHPGTEAFF. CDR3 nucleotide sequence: TGTGCCAGCACCCAAGGACACCCCGGCACTGAAGCTTTCTTT.

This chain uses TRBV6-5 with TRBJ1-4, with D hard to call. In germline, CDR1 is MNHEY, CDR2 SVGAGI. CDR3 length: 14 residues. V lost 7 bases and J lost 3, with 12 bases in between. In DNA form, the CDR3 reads TGTGCCAGCACCCAGGTGGTGGCTAATGAAAAACTGTTTTTT. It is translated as CASTQVVANEKLFF.

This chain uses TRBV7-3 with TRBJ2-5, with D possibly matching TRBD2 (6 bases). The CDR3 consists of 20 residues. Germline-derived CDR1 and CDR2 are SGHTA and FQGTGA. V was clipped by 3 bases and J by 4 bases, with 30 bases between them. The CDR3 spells CASSLLSTSTGGKRRETQYF. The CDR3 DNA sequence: TGTGCCAGCAGCTTGCTTTCGACGTCTACGGGCGGGAAGCGAAGAGAGACCCAGTACTTC.

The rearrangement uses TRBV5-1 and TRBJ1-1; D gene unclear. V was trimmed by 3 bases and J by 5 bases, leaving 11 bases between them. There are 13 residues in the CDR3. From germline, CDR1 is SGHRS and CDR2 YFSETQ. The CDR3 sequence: CASSSGGQTEAFF. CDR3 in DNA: TGCGCCAGCAGCTCAGGAGGGCAGACTGAAGCTTTCTTT.

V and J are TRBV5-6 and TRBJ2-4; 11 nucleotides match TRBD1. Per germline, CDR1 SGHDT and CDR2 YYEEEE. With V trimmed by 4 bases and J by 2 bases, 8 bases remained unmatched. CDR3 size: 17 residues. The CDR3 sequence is CASSPPGQGAPKNIQYF. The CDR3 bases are TGTGCCAGCAGCCCCCCCGGACAGGGGGCACCCAAAAACATTCAGTACTTC.

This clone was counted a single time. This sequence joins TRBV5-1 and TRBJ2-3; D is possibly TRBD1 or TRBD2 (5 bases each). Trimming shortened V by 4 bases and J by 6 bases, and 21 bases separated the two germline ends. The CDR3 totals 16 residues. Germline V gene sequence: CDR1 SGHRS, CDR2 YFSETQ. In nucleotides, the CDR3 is TGCGCCAGCAGCCCTTCGGGGCGGGTCGTTTACGATACGCAGTATTTT. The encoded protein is CASSPSGRVVYDTQYF.

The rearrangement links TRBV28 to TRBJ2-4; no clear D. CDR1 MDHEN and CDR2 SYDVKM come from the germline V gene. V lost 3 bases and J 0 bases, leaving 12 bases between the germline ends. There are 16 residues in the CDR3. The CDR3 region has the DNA TGTGCCAGCAGTTTGGCATCCCGGCTAGCCAAAAACATTCAGTACTTC. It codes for CASSLASRLAKNIQYF.

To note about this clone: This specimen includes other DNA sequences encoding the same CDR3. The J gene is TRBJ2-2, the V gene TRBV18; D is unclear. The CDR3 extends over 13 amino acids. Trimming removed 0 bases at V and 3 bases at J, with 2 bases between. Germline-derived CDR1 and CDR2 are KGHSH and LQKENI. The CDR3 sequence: CASSPPDTGELFF. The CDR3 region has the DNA TGTGCCAGCTCACCACCTGACACCGGGGAGCTGTTTTTT.

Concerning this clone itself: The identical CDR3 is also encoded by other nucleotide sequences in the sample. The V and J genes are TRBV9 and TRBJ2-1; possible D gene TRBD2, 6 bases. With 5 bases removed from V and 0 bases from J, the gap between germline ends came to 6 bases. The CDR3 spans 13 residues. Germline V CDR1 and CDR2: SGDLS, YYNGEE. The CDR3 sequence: CASSSGSYNEQFF. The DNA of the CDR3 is TGTGCCAGCAGTAGCGGCTCCTACAATGAGCAGTTCTTC.

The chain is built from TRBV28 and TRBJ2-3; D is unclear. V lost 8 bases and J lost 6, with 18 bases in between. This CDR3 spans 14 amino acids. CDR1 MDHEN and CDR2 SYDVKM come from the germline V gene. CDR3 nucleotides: TGTGCCAGCGATTTATCCGCAATTGGGGATACGCAGTATTTT. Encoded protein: CASDLSAIGDTQYF.

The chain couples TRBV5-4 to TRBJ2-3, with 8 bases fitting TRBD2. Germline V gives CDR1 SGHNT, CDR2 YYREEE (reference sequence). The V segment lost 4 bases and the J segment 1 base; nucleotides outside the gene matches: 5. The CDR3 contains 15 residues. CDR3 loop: CASSGGTSGTDTQYF. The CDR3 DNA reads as TGTGCCAGCAGCGGCGGGACTAGTGGCACAGATACGCAGTATTTT.

CDR3: CASSSGVFVYF. The CDR3 region has the DNA TGTGCCAGCAGCTCCGGGGTATTTGTGTATTTT. The chain is built from TRBV7-6 and TRBJ2-3, with D perhaps matching TRBD2 (5 bases). The V and J ends lost 4 bases and 14 bases respectively, with 13 bases between them. Germline loops: CDR1 SGHVS, CDR2 FNYEAQ. This CDR3 is 11 amino acids long. The variable domain in full, with the rest retrieved from reference TRBV7-6 and TRBJ2-3, is GAGVSQSPRYKVTKRGQDVALRCDPISGHVSLYWYRQALGQGPEFLTYFNYEAQQDKSGLPNDRFSAERPEGSISTLTIQRTEQRDSAMYRCASSSGVFVYFGPGTRLTVL.

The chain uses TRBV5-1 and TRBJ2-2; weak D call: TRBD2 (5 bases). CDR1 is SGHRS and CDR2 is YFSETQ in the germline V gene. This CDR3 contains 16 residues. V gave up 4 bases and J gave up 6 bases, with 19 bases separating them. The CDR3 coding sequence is TGCGCCAGCAGCGTGACACTATTGGGTAGCGCCGGGGAGCTGTTTTTT. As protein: CASSVTLLGSAGELFF.

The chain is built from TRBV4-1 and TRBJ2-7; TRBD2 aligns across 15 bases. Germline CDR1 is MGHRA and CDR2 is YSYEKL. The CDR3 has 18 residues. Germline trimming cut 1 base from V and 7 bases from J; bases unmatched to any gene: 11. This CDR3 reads CASSQGGLAGGSPREQYF. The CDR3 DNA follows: TGCGCCAGCAGCCAAGGGGGACTAGCGGGAGGTAGTCCGCGAGAGCAGTACTTC.

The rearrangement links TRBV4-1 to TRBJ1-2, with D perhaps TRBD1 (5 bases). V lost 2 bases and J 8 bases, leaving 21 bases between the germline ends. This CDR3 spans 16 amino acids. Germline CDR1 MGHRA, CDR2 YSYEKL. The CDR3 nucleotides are TGCGCCAGCAGCCAAAGCCTAAGTCAGGGCTCGGGCGGCTACACCTTC. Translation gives CASSQSLSQGSGGYTF.

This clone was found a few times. The CDR3 DNA reads as TGCAGCGTCAATCCAATCGACAGGCTGAACACTGAAGCTTTCTTT. This gives the protein CSVNPIDRLNTEAFF. The chain joins TRBV29-1 to TRBJ1-1, with D possibly being TRBD1 (6 bases). V lost 6 bases to trimming and J lost 0 bases, with 17 bases between them. In germline, CDR1 is SQVTM, CDR2 ANQGSEA. This CDR3 is built from 15 residues. The full variable domain, its missing parts supplied by reference TRBV29-1 and TRBJ1-1, is SAVISQKPSRDICQRGTSLTIQCQVDSQVTMMFWYRQQPGQSLTLIATANQGSEATYESGFVIDKFPISRPNLTFSTLTVSNMSPEDSSIYLCSVNPIDRLNTEAFFGQGTRLTVV.